These 5 T cell receptor beta chains originate from one sample sequenced in a study of blood T cell repertoires in COVID-19. The method was immunoSEQ multiplex PCR; TCRdb's version includes in-frame clones alone and lacks a portion of them. The table includes some 49,000 clones, approximately 80% detected once. The sequenced sample consisted of peripheral blood. These receptors were taken from a woman aged 55-75 years with acute or convalescent COVID-19.

This CDR3 is CASSQPGQGVGYTF. The CDR3 coding sequence is TGTGCCAGCAGCCAGCCGGGACAGGGGGTTGGCTACACCTTC. This chain joins TRBV14 and TRBJ1-2; TRBD1 agrees at 11 bases. V shed 3 bases and J 7 bases; nucleotides not matched to a gene: 4. The CDR3 sequence is 14 residues long. Germline CDR1 is SGHDN and CDR2 is FVKESK.

The rearrangement joins TRBV24-1 to TRBJ1-2; D is ambiguous. Germline V CDR1 and CDR2: KGHDR, SFDVKD. V shed 1 base and J shed 6 bases, with 5 bases lying between them. The CDR3 has 12 amino acids. The CDR3 sequence: CATSDFQDGYTF. DNA for the CDR3: TGTGCCACCAGTGATTTTCAGGATGGCTACACCTTC.

This rearrangement joins TRBV5-1 to TRBJ2-3; 9 nucleotides match TRBD2. This CDR3 is 14 amino acids long. J gave up 3 bases and V 4 bases, and 3 bases lay outside the gene matches. Per germline, CDR1 SGHRS and CDR2 YFSETQ. CDR3 in DNA: TGCGCCAGCAGCCGCGGGGGGGCGACAGATACGCAGTATTTT. Translated, it gives CASSRGGATDTQYF.

The chain couples TRBV7-8 to TRBJ2-1; the match to TRBD2 covers 9 bases. Germline trimming cut 4 bases from V and 7 bases from J; bases unmatched to any gene: 11. This CDR3 spans 16 amino acids. Germline loops: CDR1 SGHVS, CDR2 FQNEAQ. The CDR3 nucleotides are TGTGCCAGCAGCTCCGGGACTAGCCGTACAGTAAATGAGCAGTTCTTC. Protein product: CASSSGTSRTVNEQFF.

V usage is TRBV6-1 and J usage is TRBJ2-2, with a weak D call TRBD1 (5 bases). Trimming pared 1 base from V and 8 bases from J, leaving 11 bases between. This CDR3 has 14 residues. Germline lookup yields CDR1 MNHNS and CDR2 SASEGT. The CDR3 sequence: CASSEGPYRGELFF. The CDR3 DNA reads as TGTGCCAGCAGTGAAGGTCCGTACAGGGGGGAGCTGTTTTTT.